These T cell receptor beta chains were read from a single sample in a study of blood T cell repertoires in COVID-19. Only in-frame clones appear in the TCRdb table, and some are missing; sequencing was by immunoSEQ multiplex PCR. The sample contains 200,000 to 250,000 clones, about 85% of which appear only once. Sequenced sample: peripheral blood. These receptors all come from a woman between 18 and 29 years old who had recovered from COVID-19. Both conserved end residues are part of each CDR3. A D gene is named only where the DNA matches it firmly. Rows may omit the clone size; those that give it use once, few, many or a size class.

TRBD1	.	TRBV6-5	TRBJ2-7	CASKINRDRGNEQYF	TGTGCCAGCAAAATAAACCGGGACAGGGGCAACGAGCAGTACTTC
TRBD1	.	TRBV30	TRBJ1-1	CAWCHRQGNTEAFF	TGTGCCTGGTGCCATAGACAGGGGAACACTGAAGCTTTCTTT
TRBD2	.	TRBV28	TRBJ2-5	CASSLRRSGRALETQYF	TGTGCCAGCAGTTTGAGGAGGAGCGGGAGGGCCCTGGAGACCCAGTACTTC
TRBD1	.	TRBV7-3	TRBJ2-3	CASSLVGTGQGLSDTQYF	TGTGCCAGCAGCTTAGTCGGAACTGGACAGGGTTTATCAGATACGCAGTATTTT
TRBD1	.	TRBV28	TRBJ2-3	CASSRDRGGTDTQYF	TGTGCCAGCAGTCGGGACAGGGGGGGCACAGATACGCAGTATTTT
TRBD2	.	TRBV15	TRBJ2-2	CATSSRSGRAPGGGELFF	TGTGCCACCAGCAGTCGGAGCGGGAGGGCCCCTGGGGGCGGGGAGCTGTTTTTT
TRBD1	.	TRBV4-2	TRBJ2-7	CASSHGQGFNEQYF	TGTGCCAGCAGCCACGGACAGGGGTTCAACGAGCAGTACTTC
.	.	TRBV29-1	TRBJ2-1	CTGMAFQDNEQFF	TGCACCGGTATGGCCTTCCAGGACAATGAGCAGTTCTTC
TRBD2	once	TRBV7-3	TRBJ2-3	CASSPSGSSTDTQYF	TGTGCCAGCAGCCCTAGCGGGTCTAGCACAGATACGCAGTATTTT
.	.	TRBV6-5	TRBJ2-5	CASSSGGVETQYF	TGTGCCAGCAGTTCCGGGGGAGTGGAGACCCAGTACTTC
TRBD1	few	TRBV6-5	TRBJ1-1	CASSYSTWDRNTEAFF	TGTGCCAGCAGTTACTCTACCTGGGACAGAAACACTGAAGCTTTCTTT
.	.	TRBV3-1/TRBV3-2	TRBJ1-1	CASSQEGRTGELAFF	TGTGCCAGCAGCCAAGAGGGACGGACGGGGGAGCTCGCTTTCTTT
.	.	TRBV6-4	TRBJ1-6	CASSEREGAYNSPLHF	TGTGCCAGCAGTGAGAGGGAGGGAGCCTATAATTCACCCCTCCACTTT
TRBD1	few	TRBV7-3	TRBJ1-1	CASSSVDRGQGTEAFF	TGTGCCAGCAGCTCCGTGGACAGGGGGCAGGGCACTGAAGCTTTCTTT
TRBD1	.	TRBV4-2	TRBJ1-2	CASSQVTAGGVSKGTNYGYTF	TGTGCCAGCAGCCAAGTGACGGCAGGGGGCGTATCGAAGGGCACTAACTATGGCTACACCTTC
TRBD1	.	TRBV7-3	TRBJ2-1	CASSTMGTGSVNEQFF	TGTGCCAGCAGCACTATGGGGACAGGGAGTGTCAATGAGCAGTTCTTC
TRBD1	.	TRBV30	TRBJ1-2	CAWPRGPGYTF	TGTGCCTGGCCCAGGGGGCCAGGCTACACCTTC
TRBD1	.	TRBV3-1/TRBV3-2	TRBJ2-7	CASRPRGTYEQYF	TGTGCCAGCAGACCCAGGGGGACCTACGAGCAGTACTTC
TRBD2	.	TRBV28	TRBJ2-6	CASSSWTGGSGANVLTF	TGTGCCAGCAGTTCCTGGACGGGGGGCTCTGGGGCCAACGTCCTGACTTTC
.	.	TRBV18	TRBJ1-1	CASSPLLAPGTEAFF	TGTGCCAGCTCACCACTCTTGGCGCCGGGCACTGAAGCTTTCTTT
TRBD2	.	TRBV28	TRBJ2-5	CASSLVGGRVETQYF	TGTGCCAGCAGTTTAGTGGGGGGGAGGGTGGAGACCCAGTACTTC
.	.	TRBV4-1	TRBJ1-4	CASSQSRTQGNEKLFF	TGCGCCAGCAGCCAAAGTCGAACCCAGGGTAATGAAAAACTGTTTTTT
.	.	TRBV2	TRBJ1-3	CASSVPRERDSGNTIYF	TGTGCCAGCAGTGTTCCCAGGGAGCGGGACTCTGGAAACACCATATATTTT
TRBD1	.	TRBV30	TRBJ1-5	CAWSDGDRVSNQPQHF	TGTGCCTGGAGTGATGGGGACAGGGTAAGCAATCAGCCCCAGCATTTT
.	.	TRBV19	TRBJ2-4	CASSIGRLQANIQYF	TGTGCCAGTAGTATAGGGCGGCTACAGGCCAACATTCAGTACTTC
TRBD1	once	TRBV9	TRBJ1-4	CASSVDRGPEKLFF	TGTGCCAGCAGCGTCGACAGGGGCCCCGAAAAACTGTTTTTT
.	.	TRBV18	TRBJ2-7	CASSPPLYRDEQYF	TGTGCCAGCTCACCACCTTTATACAGGGATGAGCAGTACTTC
TRBD2	.	TRBV3-1/TRBV3-2	TRBJ2-7	CASSLTRTSGRNYF	TGTGCCAGCAGCCTCACACGGACTAGCGGGAGGAACTACTTC
.	.	TRBV29-1	TRBJ1-2	CSVFAGDYGYTF	TGCAGCGTTTTTGCCGGGGATTATGGCTACACCTTC
.	.	TRBV7-9	TRBJ2-2	CARQAGTGELFF	TGTGCCAGACAAGCAGGGACCGGGGAGCTGTTTTTT
TRBD2	once	TRBV5-8	TRBJ2-7	CASSLMRERSYEQYF	TGTGCCAGCAGCTTGATGCGGGAGAGGTCCTACGAGCAGTACTTC
TRBD2	once	TRBV3-1/TRBV3-2	TRBJ2-1	CASSKTGTSGTNEQFF	TGTGCCAGCAGCAAGACCGGGACTAGCGGGACCAATGAGCAGTTCTTC
.	.	TRBV12-3/TRBV12-4	TRBJ1-6	CASSLGNTVMNF	TGTGCCAGCAGTTTAGGAAACACAGTAATGAACTTT
.	.	TRBV6-6	TRBJ1-5	CASRQGTKSNQPQHF	TGTGCCAGCCGCCAAGGGACAAAAAGCAATCAGCCCCAGCATTTT
TRBD1	.	TRBV5-1	TRBJ1-6	CASSSGTGSPLHF	TGCGCCAGCAGTTCCGGGACAGGGTCACCCCTCCACTTT
.	.	TRBV27	TRBJ2-3	CASSPPGLVADTQYF	TGTGCCAGCAGTCCTCCAGGATTAGTTGCAGATACGCAGTATTTT
.	.	TRBV5-5	TRBJ2-7	CASSFSDRFYEQYF	TGTGCCAGCAGCTTCTCTGACAGATTCTACGAGCAGTACTTC
.	.	TRBV11-1	TRBJ2-7	CASSLGNYYEQYF	TGTGCCAGCAGCTTAGGGAACTACTACGAGCAGTACTTC
.	.	TRBV2	TRBJ2-1	CASRTGVNEQFF	TGTGCCAGCAGGACAGGTGTAAATGAGCAGTTCTTC
.	.	TRBV28	TRBJ2-7	CASSLYGRTYEQYF	TGTGCCAGCAGTTTATATGGCAGAACCTACGAGCAGTACTTC
.	few	TRBV5-4	TRBJ1-1	CASSPSKAGAYTEAFF	TGTGCCAGCAGCCCGTCCAAGGCGGGGGCTTACACTGAAGCTTTCTTT
.	.	TRBV9	TRBJ1-5	CASSVGYSNQPQHF	TGTGCCAGCAGCGTAGGTTATAGCAATCAGCCCCAGCATTTT
TRBD2	.	TRBV4-3	TRBJ2-1	CASSPGTSGSNEQFF	TGCGCCAGCAGCCCCGGGACTAGCGGGAGCAATGAGCAGTTCTTC